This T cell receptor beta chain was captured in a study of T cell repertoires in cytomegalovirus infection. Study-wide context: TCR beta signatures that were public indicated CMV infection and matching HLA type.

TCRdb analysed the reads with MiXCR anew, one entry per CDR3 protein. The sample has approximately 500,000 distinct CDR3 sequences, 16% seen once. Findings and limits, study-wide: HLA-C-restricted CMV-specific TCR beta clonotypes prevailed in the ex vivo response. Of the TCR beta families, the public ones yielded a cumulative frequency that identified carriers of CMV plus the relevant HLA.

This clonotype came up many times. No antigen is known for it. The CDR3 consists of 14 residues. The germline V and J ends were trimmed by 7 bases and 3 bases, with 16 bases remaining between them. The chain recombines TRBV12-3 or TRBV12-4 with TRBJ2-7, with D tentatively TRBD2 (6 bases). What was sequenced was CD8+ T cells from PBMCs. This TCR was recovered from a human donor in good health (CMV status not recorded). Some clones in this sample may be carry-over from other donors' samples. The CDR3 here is CASTTTGVDYEQYF. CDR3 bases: TGTGCCAGCACCACCACGGGGGTTGACTACGAGCAGTACTTC.